The next 22 T cell receptor beta chains were all read from a single sample in a study of shared clonotypes between healthy human individuals. The assay was immunoSEQ multiplex PCR, and TCRdb's table has in-frame clones only and misses some. There are about 600,000 clones in the sample; approximately 97% occur only once, and roughly 0.055% lies in the top ten. Input material: naive CD4+ T cells sorted from blood. Subset described: CD45RA+ positively selected. Source of these receptors: a woman in her 30s in good health.

The J gene is TRBJ2-3, the V gene TRBV11-2; D is perhaps TRBD2 (6 bases). This CDR3 is 15 amino acids long. The V end was cut by 2 bases, the J end by 2 bases, with 11 bases between. Germline CDR1 is SGHAT and CDR2 is FQNNGV. Here the CDR3 DNA reads TGTGCCAGCAGCTTAATCCAGGACTACACAGATACGCAGTATTTT. Protein sequence: CASSLIQDYTDTQYF.

The chain couples TRBV28 to TRBJ2-7; perhaps D is TRBD1 or TRBD2 (5 bases each). From germline, CDR1 is MDHEN and CDR2 SYDVKM. The length of the CDR3 is 14 residues. V gave up 7 bases and J gave up 2 bases, with 15 bases separating them. The CDR3 here is CASIGAAAPYEQYF. The CDR3 nucleotides read TGTGCCAGCATCGGGGCAGCGGCCCCCTACGAGCAGTACTTC.

This chain links TRBV5-1 with TRBJ2-5; possible D gene TRBD2, 6 bases. In germline, CDR1 is SGHRS, CDR2 YFSETQ. The CDR3 is 15 residues long. Deletions cut 0 bases from V and 4 bases from J, with 13 bases between. The CDR3 nucleotides read TGCGCCAGCAGCTTGGGGAGGGCGGCGGCAGAGACCCAGTACTTC. As protein: CASSLGRAAAETQYF. The variable domain in full, completed from reference TRBV5-1 and TRBJ2-5, reads KAGVTQTPRYLIKTRGQQVTLSCSPISGHRSVSWYQQTPGQGLQFLFEYFSETQRNKGNFPGRFSGRQFSNSRSEMNVSTLELGDSALYLCASSLGRAAAETQYFGPGTRLLVL.

The chain carries TRBV12-5 and TRBJ2-1; the match to TRBD2 covers 7 bases. CDR3 length: 16 residues. The V gene's germline CDR1 is LGHNT and CDR2 FRNRAP. V was clipped by 0 bases and J by 5 bases; unmatched bases: 7. The CDR3 protein is CASGLVRIRGDNEQFF. CDR3 DNA sequence: TGTGCTAGTGGTTTGGTACGGATTCGGGGGGACAATGAGCAGTTCTTC. Complete variable domain (other parts from reference TRBV12-5 and TRBJ2-1): DARVTQTPRHKVTEMGQEVTMRCQPILGHNTVFWYRQTMMQGLELLAYFRNRAPLDDSGMPKDRFSAEMPDATLATLKIQPSEPRDSAVYFCASGLVRIRGDNEQFFGPGTRLTVL.

The J gene is TRBJ2-1, the V gene TRBV29-1, with TRBD2 matching over 9 bases. Germline-derived CDR1 and CDR2 are SQVTM and ANQGSEA. V lost 0 bases, J lost 8 bases, and 11 bases stayed unmatched. The CDR3 loop spans 16 amino acids. CDR3 amino acids: CSVEDRGGRAVYEQFF. The CDR3 DNA reads as TGCAGCGTTGAAGACAGAGGCGGGAGGGCCGTCTATGAGCAGTTCTTC.

This rearrangement joins TRBV6-5 to TRBJ1-3; 8 bases map to TRBD1. Trimming took 6 bases from V and 0 from J; bases not matched to a gene: 4. CDR1 is MNHEY and CDR2 is SVGAGI in the germline V gene. The CDR3 runs 15 residues. CDR3 bases: TGTGCCAGCAGACCCGACAGGGGCTCTGGAAACACCATATATTTT. Translation gives CASRPDRGSGNTIYF.

The rearrangement links TRBV19 to TRBJ2-7; 9 bases are shared with TRBD2. V was pared by 3 bases and J by 1 base, with 10 bases of the junction left unmatched. Germline-derived CDR1 and CDR2 are LNHDA and SQIVND (reference sequence). The CDR3 runs to 17 residues. The CDR3 bases are TGTGCCAGTAGTATCCTCGGAGTAGCGGGAGATTCCTACGAGCAGTACTTC. It specifies CASSILGVAGDSYEQYF.

The chain couples TRBV5-1 to TRBJ2-3; 10 bases agree with TRBD2. CDR3 size: 17 residues. Trimming at V came to 4 bases and at J to 2 bases, leaving 10 bases not matched to a gene. The germline gives CDR1 SGHRS, CDR2 YFSETQ. The CDR3 DNA sequence: TGCGCCAGCAGCCGAGGTTTACTAGCGGGGATCACAGATACGCAGTATTTT. Encoded protein: CASSRGLLAGITDTQYF.

The V and J genes are TRBV5-1 and TRBJ1-2, with a weak D call TRBD1 (6 bases). CDR3 length: 14 amino acids. CDR1 SGHRS and CDR2 YFSETQ come from the germline V gene. The V end was cut by 3 bases, the J end by 2 bases, with 11 bases between. This chain's CDR3 is CASSSLTGNYGYTF. As DNA, the CDR3 is TGCGCCAGCAGCTCGCTAACAGGGAACTATGGCTACACCTTC. Looking up the rest from reference TRBV5-1 and TRBJ1-2 gives the full variable domain: KAGVTQTPRYLIKTRGQQVTLSCSPISGHRSVSWYQQTPGQGLQFLFEYFSETQRNKGNFPGRFSGRQFSNSRSEMNVSTLELGDSALYLCASSSLTGNYGYTFGSGTRLTVV.

The chain's CDR3 is CASSFRGGSYTEAFF. The CDR3 DNA reads as TGCGCCAGCAGCTTCAGGGGGGGGTCCTACACTGAAGCTTTCTTT. The V gene is TRBV5-1, the J gene TRBJ1-1; the match to TRBD1 covers 7 bases. CDR1 is SGHRS and CDR2 is YFSETQ in the germline V gene. The CDR3 is made up of 15 amino acids. J was trimmed by 3 bases and V by 2 bases; bases with no gene match: 7.

This chain connects TRBV5-4 to TRBJ1-3; TRBD1 is a possible D gene (5 bases). Germline V gene lookup returns CDR1 SGHNT and CDR2 YYREEE (reference sequence). V shed 0 bases and J shed 0 bases, with 7 bases lying between them. The CDR3 totals 15 residues. CDR3 DNA sequence: TGTGCCAGCAGCTTGGGGGGCCTCTCTGGAAACACCATATATTTT. Translated, it gives CASSLGGLSGNTIYF. Based on the CDR3 plus reference TRBV5-4 and TRBJ1-3, the full variable domain is ETGVTQSPTHLIKTRGQQVTLRCSSQSGHNTVSWYQQALGQGPQFIFQYYREEENGRGNFPPRFSGLQFPNYSSELNVNALELDDSALYLCASSLGGLSGNTIYFGEGSWLTVV.

The chain recombines TRBV28 with TRBJ2-1; TRBD2 aligns across 7 bases. V shed 9 bases, J shed 8 bases, and the junction held 7 bases outside the gene matches. This CDR3 is built from 12 residues. Germline CDR1 is MDHEN and CDR2 is SYDVKM. The chain's CDR3 is CASVTSSDEQFF. The CDR3 nucleotides are TGTGCCAGTGTGACTAGCAGTGATGAGCAGTTCTTC.

This sequence joins TRBV5-5 and TRBJ1-5; 8 bases line up with TRBD1. Germline CDR1 is SGHKS and CDR2 is YYEKEE (reference sequence). There are 15 residues in the CDR3. V lost 4 bases, J lost 1 base, and 4 bases stayed unmatched. As DNA, the CDR3 is TGTGCCAGCAGCAGACAGGGGAAAAGCAATCAGCCCCAGCATTTT. It codes for CASSRQGKSNQPQHF.

The chain uses TRBV28 and TRBJ2-5; D might be TRBD2 (6 bases). CDR3 length: 15 residues. The germline gives CDR1 MDHEN, CDR2 SYDVKM. V was pared by 4 bases and J by 4 bases, with 16 bases between. This CDR3 is CASSSTRRAGETQYF. The CDR3 region has the DNA TGTGCCAGCAGTTCGACCAGGAGGGCGGGAGAGACCCAGTACTTC.

The rearrangement links TRBV5-6 to TRBJ1-1; D call uncertain. Germline V gene lookup returns CDR1 SGHDT and CDR2 YYEEEE. The CDR3 is 13 residues long. Deletions cut 0 bases from V and 1 base from J, with 4 bases between. CDR3 DNA: TGTGCCAGCAGCTTGGGAGGGAACACTGAAGCTTTCTTT. It encodes CASSLGGNTEAFF.

This chain uses TRBV7-9 with TRBJ2-1, with TRBD2 matching over 14 bases. CDR3 size: 15 residues. The V gene's germline CDR1 is SEHNR and CDR2 FQNEAQ (reference sequence). The V segment lost 5 bases and the J segment 8 bases; nucleotides outside the gene matches: 5. The CDR3 DNA reads TGTGCCAGCAGCCCCGGGACTAGCGGGAGTGATGAGCAGTTCTTC. Translating it yields CASSPGTSGSDEQFF.

The chain carries TRBV7-9 and TRBJ2-7; 9 bases fit TRBD1. This CDR3 contains 15 residues. V gave up 5 bases and J gave up 6 bases; unmatched junction bases: 11. CDR1 is SEHNR and CDR2 is FQNEAQ in the germline V gene (reference sequence). DNA for the CDR3: TGTGCCAGCAGCGCGACCGGGACAGGGACCGCCGAGCAGTACTTC. It is translated as CASSATGTGTAEQYF. The entire variable domain, with the rest obtained from reference TRBV7-9 and TRBJ2-7, is as follows: DTGVSQNPRHKITKRGQNVTFRCDPISEHNRLYWYRQTLGQGPEFLTYFQNEAQLEKSRLLSDRFSAERPKGSFSTLEIQRTEQGDSAMYLCASSATGTGTAEQYFGPGTRLTVT.

The V and J genes are TRBV9 and TRBJ2-1, with D hard to call. Per the germline V gene, CDR1 is SGDLS and CDR2 is YYNGEE. CDR3 length equals 14 residues. Trimming shortened V by 2 bases and J by 6 bases, and 12 bases separated the two germline ends. CDR3 nucleotides: TGTGCCAGCAGCGTCAGCAGCCTGCCCAATGAGCAGTTCTTC. Translated, it gives CASSVSSLPNEQFF. The whole variable domain, remainder taken from reference TRBV9 and TRBJ2-1, is DSGVTQTPKHLITATGQRVTLRCSPRSGDLSVYWYQQSLDQGLQFLIQYYNGEERAKGNILERFSAQQFPDLHSELNLSSLELGDSALYFCASSVSSLPNEQFFGPGTRLTVL.

The rearrangement links TRBV5-4 to TRBJ2-5; possibly TRBD2 for D (7 bases). Trimming removed 0 bases from V and 5 bases from J, with 11 bases in between. The CDR3 covers 14 residues. Germline-derived CDR1 and CDR2 are SGHNT and YYREEE (reference sequence). CDR3 in amino acids: CASSLGGGEETQYF. The CDR3 DNA reads as TGTGCCAGCAGCTTGGGGGGGGGCGAGGAGACCCAGTACTTC.

The chain couples TRBV7-3 to TRBJ2-5, with D possibly being TRBD2 (5 bases). Germline-derived CDR1 and CDR2 are SGHTA and FQGTGA. The CDR3 sequence is 13 residues long. V lost 0 bases, J lost 5 bases, and 7 bases lay in between. The CDR3 DNA is TGTGCCAGCAGCTTAACCCCTAGCGAGACCCAGTACTTC. This gives the protein CASSLTPSETQYF. The whole variable domain, remainder taken from reference TRBV7-3 and TRBJ2-5, is GAGVSQTPSNKVTEKGKYVELRCDPISGHTALYWYRQSLGQGPEFLIYFQGTGAADDSGLPNDRFFAVRPEGSVSTLKIQRTERGDSAVYLCASSLTPSETQYFGPGTRLLVL.

The chain recombines TRBV11-2 with TRBJ1-1, with TRBD1 identical over 8 bases. In germline, CDR1 is SGHAT, CDR2 FQNNGV. This CDR3 is built from 13 residues. J lost 6 bases, V lost 3 bases, and 3 bases had no gene match. In nucleotides, the CDR3 is TGTGCCAGCAGCTTTCAGGGGGCCCCTGAAGCTTTCTTT. Protein sequence: CASSFQGAPEAFF. Together with reference TRBV11-2 and TRBJ1-1, the CDR3 gives the full variable domain: EAGVAQSPRYKIIEKRQSVAFWCNPISGHATLYWYQQILGQGPKLLIQFQNNGVVDDSQLPKDRFSAERLKGVDSTLKIQPAKLEDSAVYLCASSFQGAPEAFFGQGTRLTVV.

V gene TRBV9 combines with J gene TRBJ2-1; TRBD2 matches 7 bases. The V gene end was trimmed by 0 bases and the J gene end by 6 bases; junction bases not matched to a gene: 6. Germline assignment: CDR1 SGDLS and CDR2 YYNGEE. The CDR3 runs 15 residues. In nucleotides, the CDR3 is TGTGCCAGCAGCGTAGACGCGGGAGCCGGCAATGAGCAGTTCTTC. Protein product: CASSVDAGAGNEQFF.